Shown below are 30 T cell receptor beta chains from a single sample sequenced in a study of response to subunit inactivated influenza vaccine. MiXCR, run by TCRdb on the RT-PCR reads, gives a single entry per CDR3 protein. The sample gives about 780,000 distinct CDR3 sequences, 15% to 20% of which show up once; 11% is in the top ten. The sequencing here drew on PBMCs from blood, taken about 5 days after vaccination. These receptors came from a man in his forties or fifties who received an inactivated influenza vaccine.

The chain joins TRBV6-5 to TRBJ2-2, with 7 positions matching TRBD1. V gave up 2 bases and J gave up 1 base; unmatched junction bases: 4. CDR3 length: 16 amino acids. Germline lookup yields CDR1 MNHEY and CDR2 SVGAGI. This chain's CDR3 is CASSYPDRRNTGELFF. The CDR3 coding sequence is TGTGCCAGCAGTTACCCGGACAGGAGGAACACCGGGGAGCTGTTTTTT.

This clonotype was seen only a few times. The rearrangement uses TRBV4-1 and TRBJ2-2; possibly TRBD1 for D (6 bases). Per germline, CDR1 MGHRA and CDR2 YSYEKL. Trimming pared 4 bases from V and 5 bases from J, leaving 17 bases between. The CDR3 is made up of 16 amino acids. The CDR3 bases are TGCGCCAGCAGCCTTAGGGGGACCGAGGGTACCGGGGAGCTGTTTTTT. Protein sequence: CASSLRGTEGTGELFF.

This clonotype showed up many times. The chain couples TRBV7-9 to TRBJ1-2; D is uncertain. V was clipped by 2 bases and J by 6 bases, with 10 bases between them. The V gene's germline CDR1 is SEHNR and CDR2 FQNEAQ (reference sequence). The CDR3 is 13 residues long. This CDR3 is CASSLPGRDGYTF. CDR3 coding DNA: TGTGCCAGCAGCTTACCTGGACGGGATGGCTACACCTTC.

This clonotype came up a few times. This chain joins TRBV4-2 and TRBJ2-3; 8 nucleotides line up with TRBD1. In germline, CDR1 is LGHNA, CDR2 YNFKEQ. Trimming cost V 1 base and J 6 bases; bases outside gene matches: 9. CDR3 length: 16 residues. The DNA for the CDR3 is TGTGCCAGCAGCCAAGGTGTTGGACAGGGCTGGGATACGCAGTATTTT. This translates into CASSQGVGQGWDTQYF.

This chain joins TRBV9 and TRBJ2-5, with D hard to call. V was pared by 4 bases and J by 4 bases, with 8 bases between. Germline assignment: CDR1 SGDLS and CDR2 YYNGEE. CDR3 length equals 12 residues. CDR3 sequence reads: CASSPSLETQYF. CDR3 DNA: TGTGCCAGCAGCCCCTCCCTAGAGACCCAGTACTTC. Variable domain in full (rest from reference TRBV9 and TRBJ2-5): DSGVTQTPKHLITATGQRVTLRCSPRSGDLSVYWYQQSLDQGLQFLIQYYNGEERAKGNILERFSAQQFPDLHSELNLSSLELGDSALYFCASSPSLETQYFGPGTRLLVL.

V is TRBV20-1 and J is TRBJ2-7; 7 nucleotides match TRBD2. CDR1 and CDR2 (germline): DFQATT, SNEGSKA (reference sequence). V lost 3 bases to trimming and J lost 4 bases; unmatched junction nucleotides: 9. CDR3 size: 14 residues. The DNA for the CDR3 is TGCAGTGCTAGGGCCTGGGCGGGAGAGTACGAGCAGTACTTC. Translating gives CSARAWAGEYEQYF.

This clonotype was seen a handful of times. The rearrangement uses TRBV14 and TRBJ1-1, with D perhaps TRBD1 (5 bases). V lost 2 bases and J 4 bases, leaving 14 bases between the germline ends. This CDR3 is 15 amino acids long. The germline gives CDR1 SGHDN, CDR2 FVKESK. CDR3 amino acids: CASSQNPGRGTEAFF. As DNA, the CDR3 is TGTGCCAGCAGCCAAAACCCGGGACGAGGCACTGAAGCTTTCTTT. The full variable domain, with the rest looked up from reference TRBV14 and TRBJ1-1, is EAGVTQFPSHSVIEKGQTVTLRCDPISGHDNLYWYRRVMGKEIKFLLHFVKESKQDESGMPNNRFLAERTGGTYSTLKVQPAELEDSGVYFCASSQNPGRGTEAFFGQGTRLTVV.

This clonotype was detected a few times. The chain couples TRBV15 to TRBJ2-5; D remains ambiguous. This CDR3 comprises 16 residues. Germline V gene data show CDR1 as LNHNV and CDR2 as YYDKDF (reference sequence). Trimming took off 1 base at V and 5 bases at J, with 17 bases between the two ends. The CDR3 DNA follows: TGTGCCACCAGCAGAGTGATGGTGAACTTTCGGGAGACCCAGTACTTC. It codes for CATSRVMVNFRETQYF.

J is TRBJ2-7 and V is TRBV20-1; D remains ambiguous. CDR3 size: 12 residues. Germline V gene data show CDR1 as DFQATT and CDR2 as SNEGSKA (reference sequence). V lost 4 bases to trimming and J lost 2 bases, with 9 bases between them. As DNA, the CDR3 is TGCAGTGCTAAAAGGGCCGCCTACGAGCAGTACTTC. It yields the protein CSAKRAAYEQYF.

The chain uses TRBV7-8 and TRBJ2-5, with D perhaps given as TRBD1 or TRBD2 (6 bases each). V lost 5 bases and J 5 bases, leaving 18 bases between the germline ends. The CDR3 is 15 amino acids. CDR1 is SGHVS, CDR2 FQNEAQ, per germline. Written as DNA, the CDR3 is TGTGCCAGCAGCCCCCGATACGGGGGCTCGGAGACCCAGTACTTC. Translation: CASSPRYGGSETQYF. Combining the CDR3 with reference TRBV7-8 and TRBJ2-5 gives the whole variable domain GAGVSQSPRYKVAKRGQDVALRCDPISGHVSLFWYQQALGQGPEFLTYFQNEAQLDKSGLPSDRFFAERPEGSVSTLKIQRTQQEDSAVYLCASSPRYGGSETQYFGPGTRLLVL.

This clonotype was counted between two and nine times. The J gene is TRBJ2-2, the V gene TRBV7-8; 10 bases line up with TRBD2. The ends lost 5 bases at V and 4 bases at J; junction bases unmatched: 7. The CDR3 runs to 16 residues. The germline gives CDR1 SGHVS, CDR2 FQNEAQ. Written as DNA, the CDR3 is TGTGCCAGCAGCGGCGGGACTAGCGCGGGCACCGGGGAGCTGTTTTTT. Translating it yields CASSGGTSAGTGELFF.

This clonotype was recorded a few times. The chain employs TRBV4-3 and TRBJ2-1, with D unclear. This CDR3 region has 14 residues. V was cut by 0 bases and J by 7 bases, with 10 bases left in between. CDR1 is LGHNA, CDR2 YSLEER, per germline. The CDR3 here is CASSQDSNRNEQFF. The CDR3 DNA follows: TGCGCCAGCAGCCAAGATTCTAACAGAAATGAGCAGTTCTTC.

This clonotype came up a few times. The chain recombines TRBV6-2 or TRBV6-3 with TRBJ2-1; D may be TRBD1 or TRBD2 (5 bases each). The CDR3 contains 18 residues. Trimming left V 0 bases short and J 0 bases short, with 15 bases between. CDR1 MNHEY and CDR2 SVGEGT come from the germline V gene. Written as DNA, the CDR3 is TGTGCCAGCAGTTACTCGATAAGGTGGGGGAGCTCCTACAATGAGCAGTTCTTC. As protein: CASSYSIRWGSSYNEQFF.

This clonotype has more than one count but fewer than ten. This rearrangement joins TRBV5-1 to TRBJ1-1; D is uncertain. The CDR3 loop spans 13 amino acids. V lost 0 bases, J lost 6 bases, and 9 bases lay in between. Germline loops: CDR1 SGHRS, CDR2 YFSETQ. The CDR3 DNA reads TGCGCCAGCAGCTTGGTAAACGGGGCTGAAGCTTTCTTT. It translates to CASSLVNGAEAFF.

This clonotype has at least ten counts. The chain combines TRBV12-3 or TRBV12-4 with TRBJ2-7; 7 nucleotides align to TRBD1. The trim removed 8 bases at V and 0 bases at J, leaving 7 bases unmatched. The CDR3 sequence is 14 residues long. CDR3 nucleotides: TGTGCCAGCGGAAGCGGACAGGCCTCCTACGAGCAGTACTTC. Protein sequence: CASGSGQASYEQYF.

This chain connects TRBV15 to TRBJ2-1, with D possibly TRBD2 on 6 matching bases. Deletions cut 7 bases from V and 9 bases from J, with 16 bases between. Germline CDR1 LNHNV, CDR2 YYDKDF (reference sequence). The CDR3 has 13 residues. CDR3 sequence reads: CATTSEGGLEQFF. CDR3 coding DNA: TGTGCCACCACTAGTGAGGGAGGTCTTGAGCAGTTCTTC.

J is TRBJ1-4 and V is TRBV20-1, with D unresolved. Per germline, CDR1 DFQATT and CDR2 SNEGSKA (reference sequence). The CDR3 loop spans 13 amino acids. V shed 6 bases and J shed 5 bases, with 13 bases lying between them. CDR3 region: CSATGTENEKLFF. In DNA, the CDR3 is TGCAGTGCAACCGGAACAGAGAATGAAAAACTGTTTTTT.

The chain carries TRBV2 and TRBJ2-7; D might be TRBD2 (5 bases). The CDR3 covers 11 residues. Trimming shortened V by 6 bases and J by 6 bases, and 9 bases separated the two germline ends. The germline V gene encodes CDR1 SNHLY and CDR2 FYNNEI. CDR3 DNA sequence: TGTGCCAGCAGCCCCAGCGGCGAGCAGTACTTC. Encoded protein: CASSPSGEQYF.

This sequence joins TRBV20-1 and TRBJ1-2; 7 positions agree with TRBD1. V lost 5 bases and J lost 4; bases outside the gene matches: 4. The CDR3 consists of 12 residues. Germline lookup yields CDR1 DFQATT and CDR2 SNEGSKA (reference sequence). CDR3 sequence (DNA): TGCAGTGCTTATGGGACAGCCTATGGCTACACCTTC. Encoded protein: CSAYGTAYGYTF.

This clonotype was counted a few times. The rearrangement joins TRBV12-3 or TRBV12-4 to TRBJ2-5; unclear D gene. V was clipped by 1 base and J by 3 bases, with 9 bases between them. CDR3 length equals 14 residues. The CDR3 DNA follows: TGTGCCAGCAGTTTAGTTGGCATAGAAGAGACCCAGTACTTC. It is translated as CASSLVGIEETQYF.

Only a few counts were recorded for this clonotype. V gene TRBV7-9 combines with J gene TRBJ1-2, with D tentatively TRBD1 (5 bases). With 3 bases removed from V and 14 bases from J, the gap between germline ends came to 16 bases. This CDR3 region has 12 residues. The germline gives CDR1 SEHNR, CDR2 FQNEAQ (reference sequence). CDR3 loop: CASSFTTEPGTF. The DNA of the CDR3 is TGTGCCAGCAGCTTTACGACAGAACCGGGGACCTTC.

This clonotype has only a few counts. V is TRBV29-1 and J is TRBJ2-6; D is unresolved. Germline CDR1 is SQVTM and CDR2 is ANQGSEA. Trimming shortened V by 5 bases and J by 1 base, and 6 bases separated the two germline ends. The CDR3 loop spans 13 amino acids. The CDR3, as DNA: TGCAGCGTTCATTTTTCTGGGGCCAACGTCCTGACTTTC. It specifies CSVHFSGANVLTF.

This clonotype has just a few counts. CDR3 protein: CASRDSGAGSYNEQFF. The CDR3 DNA sequence: TGTGCCAGCAGGGACAGTGGCGCGGGCTCCTACAATGAGCAGTTCTTC. The chain carries TRBV7-2 and TRBJ2-1, with D tentatively TRBD1 (6 bases). CDR1 SGHTA and CDR2 FQGNSA come from the germline V gene. The V end lost 6 bases, the J end lost 0 bases, and 15 bases lay between the germline ends. The CDR3 has 16 amino acids.

This clonotype was picked up many times. This sequence joins TRBV4-3 and TRBJ2-3, with D unresolved. In germline, CDR1 is LGHNA, CDR2 YSLEER. This CDR3 spans 14 amino acids. V was cut by 0 bases and J by 2 bases, with 6 bases left in between. For the CDR3, the DNA is TGCGCCAGCAGCCAAGAAGAGCCCACAGATACGCAGTATTTT. Encoded protein: CASSQEEPTDTQYF.

This clonotype was seen only a few times. The V and J genes are TRBV20-1 and TRBJ1-1; D might be TRBD1 (5 bases). This CDR3 has 15 amino acids. V dropped 3 bases and J dropped 1 base, with 15 bases sitting between them. The germline gives CDR1 DFQATT, CDR2 SNEGSKA (reference sequence). CDR3 sequence reads: CSASSRVSRNTEAFF. In nucleotides, the CDR3 is TGCAGTGCTAGTAGCAGGGTATCTAGGAACACTGAAGCTTTCTTT.

This clonotype was observed a few times. V is TRBV2 and J is TRBJ2-1; the D gene is possibly TRBD2 (6 bases). V was cut by 5 bases and J by 4 bases, with 12 bases left in between. CDR3 length: 14 amino acids. From germline, CDR1 is SNHLY and CDR2 FYNNEI. CDR3 nucleotides: TGTGCCAGCAGTCGCGGGGTTCAATACAATGAGCAGTTCTTC. The encoded protein is CASSRGVQYNEQFF. The full variable domain, with the rest looked up from reference TRBV2 and TRBJ2-1, is EPEVTQTPSHQVTQMGQEVILRCVPISNHLYFYWYRQILGQKVEFLVSFYNNEISEKSEIFDDQFSVERPDGSNFTLKIRSTKLEDSAMYFCASSRGVQYNEQFFGPGTRLTVL.

This clonotype was recorded a few times. V and J are TRBV12-3 or TRBV12-4 and TRBJ1-2; tentatively, D is TRBD1 (6 bases). The ends were cut back, 5 bases at V and 5 bases at J, with 12 bases in the middle. CDR3 size: 13 residues. DNA of the CDR3: TGTGCCAGCAGTCCCCCAGGGGAATATGGCTACACCTTC. As protein: CASSPPGEYGYTF.

The genes are TRBV27 and TRBJ1-5; D remains unclear. CDR1 is MNHEY and CDR2 is SMNVEV in the germline V gene (reference sequence). V was pared by 3 bases and J by 0 bases, with 6 bases between. This CDR3 comprises 14 residues. CDR3 sequence: CASSFSHSNQPQHF. Written as DNA, the CDR3 is TGTGCCAGCAGTTTCTCACATAGCAATCAGCCCCAGCATTTT.

This chain uses TRBV10-3 with TRBJ1-6; D unclear. Per germline, CDR1 ENHRY and CDR2 SYGVKD. There are 17 residues in the CDR3. Trimming left V 3 bases short and J 8 bases short, with 20 bases between. The CDR3 coding sequence is TGTGCCATCAGTGAACTATTACGGGATGCCTTGTATTCACCCCTCCACTTT. Translation: CAISELLRDALYSPLHF.

This rearrangement joins TRBV5-5 to TRBJ1-6; D not resolved. Between the trimmed V and J ends, which lost 4 bases and 7 bases, there was a span of 9 bases. Germline CDR1 and CDR2: SGHKS and YYEKEE (reference sequence). This CDR3 spans 13 amino acids. CDR3 sequence: CASSTDWNSPLHF. DNA of the CDR3: TGTGCCAGCAGCACTGACTGGAATTCACCCCTCCACTTT.